This T cell receptor (beta chain) comes out of a study of T cells after yellow fever vaccination. In the study overall: For low cell numbers, libraries were made with SMART-Seq v4 Ultra Low Input. The study, taken as a whole, reports: The study re-detected most primary-vaccination clones after the booster (under 97% CD4, just over 85% CD8). Weaker overall, the secondary response nonetheless peaked faster (day 5 versus 15).

Trimming cost V 2 bases and J 8 bases, with 13 bases left between them. Germline CDR1 MNHEY, CDR2 SVGAGI. This CDR3 has 15 residues. Conversion of TCR transcripts into cDNA relied on 5'RACE template switching, which added a universal primer site and UMIs. TCRdb used MiXCR to reprocess the 5' RACE reads, holding one entry per CDR3 protein. The sample has 500,000 to 650,000 distinct CDR3 sequences, about 13% seen once. Details on this clonotype: The antigen is not known.

This specimen was PBMCs, taken on the day of the yellow fever booster vaccination. The sequence came from a man under 40 who received the YFV17D yellow fever vaccine. The chain employs TRBV6-5 and TRBJ1-6, with D perhaps matching TRBD1 (6 bases). The CDR3 here is CASSYAGPGDSPLHF. The CDR3 DNA is TGTGCCAGCAGTTACGCAGGGCCAGGGGATTCACCCCTCCACTTT.